These T cell receptor beta chains were read from a single sample in a study of blood T cells in healthy people across ages. Each CDR3 protein gets one entry after TCRdb re-called the 5' RACE reads with MiXCR. The table shows 1.5 million to 2 million distinct CDR3 sequences, with roughly 30% occurring only once. The sample taken for sequencing was blood. These receptors were taken from a young woman in good health. CDR3s leave out the opening cysteine and the closing phenylalanine or tryptophan. A D gene is named only where the DNA matches it firmly. Not every row has a clone size; where given, it reads once, few, many or a size class.

clone size	V gene	D gene	J gene	CDR3 protein
NA	TRBV21-1	NA	TRBJ2-7	ASSKRSEQY
NA	TRBV20-1	NA	TRBJ2-3	SAAEASGWLGTQY
few	TRBV18	TRBD1	TRBJ1-5	ASSSRDRGLHQPQH
NA	TRBV4-1	NA	TRBJ1-4	ASSPQVGGLEKLF
many	TRBV7-9	NA	TRBJ2-7	ASSLGIGRGEQY
few	TRBV12-3/TRBV12-4	TRBD1	TRBJ1-5	ASSPAGQSNQPQH
few	TRBV6-5	NA	TRBJ1-4	ASRRGGTNEKLF
NA	TRBV12-3/TRBV12-4	NA	TRBJ2-1	ASSEDGRWEQF
NA	TRBV7-2	NA	TRBJ2-1	ASSLDLGIKFKEQF
many	TRBV6-5	NA	TRBJ2-7	ASRQGAYEQY
NA	TRBV20-1	TRBD2	TRBJ2-6	SARDGGDSGANVLT
many	TRBV4-1	TRBD1	TRBJ2-5	ASSRYRDRPQETQY
once	TRBV7-9	NA	TRBJ2-7	ASSLASQPYEQY
many	TRBV7-2	TRBD2	TRBJ2-3	ASSLARADTQY
few	TRBV5-1	NA	TRBJ1-1	ASSPGHSVGGNTEAF
NA	TRBV5-1	NA	NA	ASRRLGSYEQY
NA	TRBV5-1	TRBD2	TRBJ2-1	ASGQGTSGGAHEQF
NA	TRBV2	TRBD1	TRBJ2-7	ASSEGEGTVYEQY
many	TRBV10-2	TRBD2	TRBJ2-1	ASSETSGGYNEQF
NA	TRBV5-1	NA	TRBJ2-5	ASSFFGDQTQY
few	TRBV20-1	TRBD2	TRBJ2-7	SAERDSYEQY
NA	TRBV12-3/TRBV12-4	TRBD2	TRBJ2-5	ASGLASGGPAGETQY
many	TRBV7-9	NA	TRBJ2-7	ASSPRPLQGGASYEQY
few	TRBV5-1	NA	TRBJ1-2	ASRNRTAGYGYT
NA	TRBV10-3	TRBD1	TRBJ1-6	AIRSGTGNSPLH
NA	TRBV20-1	TRBD2	TRBJ2-1	SGGGGADNEQF
many	TRBV4-1	NA	TRBJ2-5	ASSQEGLGGETQY
NA	TRBV20-1	TRBD2	TRBJ2-7	SAIGTSGHEQY
many	TRBV6-6	NA	TRBJ2-1	ASSRLLSSINEQF
many	TRBV20-1	TRBD2	TRBJ2-1	SARDRLAGLGEQF
few	TRBV2	TRBD2	TRBJ2-7	ASSERGLAGVYYEQY
many	TRBV12-3/TRBV12-4	TRBD1	TRBJ2-7	ASSLTQGVYEQY
few	TRBV28	NA	TRBJ2-3	ASRSRAGRTDTQY
once	TRBV12-3/TRBV12-4	NA	TRBJ1-2	ANSSLLTEYYGYT
NA	TRBV7-9	TRBD1	TRBJ2-1	ASSGTGGHGNEQF
few	TRBV6-2/TRBV6-3	NA	TRBJ2-4	ASSPGGRKNIQY
few	TRBV29-1	NA	TRBJ2-3	SVGVDTDTQY
few	TRBV28	NA	TRBJ1-2	ASSSKYGYT
few	TRBV12-3/TRBV12-4	TRBD2	TRBJ2-5	ASRRGLAGGTLETQY
NA	TRBV6-4	NA	TRBJ2-5	ASSKSWGAEETQY
many	TRBV5-1	TRBD1	TRBJ2-7	ASSPRGTGGSYEQY
many	TRBV9	NA	TRBJ2-3	ASSGGLSPYTDTQY
NA	TRBV4-1	NA	TRBJ1-4	ASSHVPGVRATNEKLF
NA	TRBV12-3/TRBV12-4	NA	TRBJ2-3	ASSLRTALSTDTEY